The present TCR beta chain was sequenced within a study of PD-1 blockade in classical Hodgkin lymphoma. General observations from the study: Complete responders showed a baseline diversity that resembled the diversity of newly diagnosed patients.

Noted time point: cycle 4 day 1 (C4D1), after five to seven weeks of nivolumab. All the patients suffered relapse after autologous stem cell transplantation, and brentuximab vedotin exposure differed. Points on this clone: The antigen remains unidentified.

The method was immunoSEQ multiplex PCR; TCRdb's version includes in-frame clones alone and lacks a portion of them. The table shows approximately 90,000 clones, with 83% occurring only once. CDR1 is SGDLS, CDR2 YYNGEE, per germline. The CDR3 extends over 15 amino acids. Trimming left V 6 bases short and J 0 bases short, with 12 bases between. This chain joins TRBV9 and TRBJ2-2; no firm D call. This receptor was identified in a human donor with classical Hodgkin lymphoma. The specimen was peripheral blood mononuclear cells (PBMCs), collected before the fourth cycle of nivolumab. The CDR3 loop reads CASTTLLANTGELFF. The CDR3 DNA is TGTGCCAGCACCACCTTACTGGCGAACACCGGGGAGCTGTTTTTT.